This T cell receptor (beta chain) was profiled in a study of long-term antiretroviral therapy in people with HIV. For the study at large: Collection dates of the earliest samples fall about a decade before the 2015 immediate-ART recommendation.

The V end lost 4 bases, the J end lost 3 bases, and 10 bases lay between the germline ends. Germline-derived CDR1 and CDR2 are SGHDT and YYEEEE. The length of the CDR3 is 14 residues. They ran version v3.0 of the immunoSEQ assay at survey level. Samples were sequenced targeting roughly 40,000-50,000 T-cell genomes each. Profiled with immunoSEQ multiplex PCR; TCRdb holds only in-frame clones, not every one. This sample has roughly 27,000 clones, with 85% found just once. Comments on this clone: The target antigen is unknown.

Study conclusions and caveats: Before ART, certain clones expanded, and these dominated the repertoire at all time points. Repertoires with HIV possessed tighter CDR3 length spans than those of controls.

Sequences were derived from unsorted PBMCs, sampled 2.3 years after starting antiretroviral therapy. This receptor was obtained from a man in his forties with HIV. The chain joins TRBV5-6 to TRBJ2-2; TRBD1 or TRBD2 may be the D gene (5 bases each). For the CDR3, the DNA is TGTGCCAGCAGCCGGGACCCCGACACCGGGGAGCTGTTTTTT. Amino acids: CASSRDPDTGELFF.